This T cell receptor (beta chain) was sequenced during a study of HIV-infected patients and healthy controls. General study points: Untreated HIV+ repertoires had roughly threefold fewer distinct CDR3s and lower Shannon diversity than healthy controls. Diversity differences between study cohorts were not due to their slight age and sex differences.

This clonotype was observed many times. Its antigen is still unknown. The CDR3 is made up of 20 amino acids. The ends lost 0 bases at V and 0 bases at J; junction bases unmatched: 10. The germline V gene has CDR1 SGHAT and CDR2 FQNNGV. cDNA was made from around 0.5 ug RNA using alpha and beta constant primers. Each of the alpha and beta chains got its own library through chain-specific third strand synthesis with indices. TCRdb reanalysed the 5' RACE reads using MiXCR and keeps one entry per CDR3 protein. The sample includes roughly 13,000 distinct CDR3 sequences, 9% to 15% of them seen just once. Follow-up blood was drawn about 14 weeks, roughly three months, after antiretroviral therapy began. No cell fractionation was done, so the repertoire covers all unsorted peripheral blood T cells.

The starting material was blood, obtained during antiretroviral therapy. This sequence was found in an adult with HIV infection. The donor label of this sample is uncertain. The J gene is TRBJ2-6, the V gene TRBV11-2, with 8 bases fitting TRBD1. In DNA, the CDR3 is TGTGCCAGCAGCTTAGAGTCCCCCCCAGGGGGCTACTCTGGGGCCAACGTCCTGACTTTC. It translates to CASSLESPPGGYSGANVLTF.